The rows below give T cell receptor beta chains drawn from one sample of a study of identical twins. TCRdb re-analysed the 5' RACE reads in MiXCR, keeping a single row per CDR3 protein. In the table there are some 600,000 distinct CDR3 sequences, just over 7% of which are singletons. Another study also made use of these data, one on yellow fever vaccine responses in identical twins.

Sequencing was performed on PBMCs. The receptors stem from a young woman in good health. The CDR3 runs from the conserved cysteine through the conserved F or W.

>TRBV28|TRBJ2-1
CASSLLTGGRYNEQFF
>TRBV20-1|TRBJ2-7
CSARGGLAGSYEQYF
>TRBV6-6|TRBJ1-2
CASKGGQSYGYTF
>TRBV7-9|TRBJ1-4
CASSPDGATNEKLFF
>TRBV7-2|TRBJ1-3
CASSPDMSSGNTIYF
>TRBV12-3/TRBV12-4|TRBJ2-1
CASTSFNDEQFF
>TRBV3-1|TRBJ1-1
CASSQENQGVWGTEAFF
>TRBV3-1|TRBJ2-3
CASSEGGRLGDTQYF
>TRBV23-1|TRBJ2-7
CASSQWTSHEQYF
>TRBV24-1|TRBJ2-1
CATSDSTYQGNEQFF
>TRBV5-6|TRBJ1-1
CASSAQGLILPMNTEAFF
>TRBV10-1|TRBJ2-1
CASSEPRGSYNEQFF
>TRBV14|TRBJ1-1
CASSQSGTKNTEAFF
>TRBV6-1|TRBJ1-3
CASSEGASGNTIYF
>TRBV29-1|TRBJ2-1
CSACEGPEKYNEQFF
>TRBV12-3/TRBV12-4|TRBJ1-5
CASSLRGDGQPQHF
>TRBV28|TRBJ2-3
CASSLAGAGDTQYF
>TRBV29-1|TRBJ2-7
CSVVSLGSYEQYF
>TRBV5-1|TRBJ1-1
CASSPGTRNTEAFF
>TRBV7-2|TRBJ1-5
CASSFMTALYQPQHF
>TRBV18|TRBJ2-5
CASSPGLAKGQETQYF
>TRBV5-1|TRBJ2-5
CASRRLGSSGSLETQYF
>TRBV5-4|TRBJ2-4
CASSLVGGVRESSIQYF
>TRBV5-6|TRBJ2-2
CASSLVSRQSGDTGELFF
>TRBV6-1|TRBJ1-2
CAARQEANYGYTF
>TRBV6-1|TRBJ1-2
CASSNRQPSNFYGYTF
>TRBV15|TRBJ2-1
CATSREYYGSSYNEQFF
>TRBV14|TRBJ2-2
CASSPVQGAGELFF
>TRBV12-5|TRBJ2-2
CASGLVLAGNTGELFF
>TRBV10-1|TRBJ2-1
CASQPGPPGNEQFF
>TRBV20-1|TRBJ2-2
CSADKRNTGELFF